Each of the 29 T cell receptor beta chains below was sequenced from the same sample in a study of post-analysis software for immune sequencing data (dated by TCRdb to between 2015 and 2017). General study outcomes and caveats: A handful of TRBV segments, including TRBV5-6, TRBV5-1 and TRBV20-1, were significantly more frequent in patients than controls.

The protocol used for the library was PCR. TCRdb lists the instrument as Illumina HiSeq 2500. Unique molecular identifiers were incorporated into TCR beta cDNA libraries to reduce PCR and sequencing biases. TCRdb reworked the public reads: Q25 trimming with fastp, MiXCR clone assembly, productive beta chains retained. All rows with the same CDR3 protein become a single entry with the most common DNA and genes. Counted in this sample were roughly 650,000 distinct CDR3 sequences; over 45% of them appeared once. The ten top clones hold about 11% of the sample. Antigen specificity for these receptors is unknown. Sequencing was performed on blood. These receptors all come from a girl aged 2-10 years with multiple sclerosis.

This chain joins TRBV7-9 and TRBJ1-2; D is possibly TRBD1 (5 bases). The CDR3 is 13 amino acids. Germline V gene sequence: CDR1 SEHNR, CDR2 FQNEAQ (reference sequence). V lost 10 bases to trimming and J lost 6 bases, with 18 bases between them. The CDR3 here is CATLAGPPHGYTF. The CDR3 coding sequence is TGTGCCACCCTTGCAGGGCCCCCCCATGGCTACACCTTC.

The rearrangement joins TRBV29-1 to TRBJ2-5; the match to TRBD2 covers 9 bases. TRBJ2-7 explains the end of the DNA better; the J call may be wrong. Germline-derived CDR1 and CDR2 are SQVTM and ANQGSEA. The CDR3 sequence is 17 residues long. CDR3 amino acids: CSVEAGQLGREGGEQYF. In DNA form, the CDR3 reads TGCAGCGTTGAAGCCGGACAACTAGGGCGGGAGGGAGGCGAGCAGTACTTC.

As DNA, the CDR3 is TGTGCCAGCAGCTCCTTCCCACAACGAACCACAGATACGCAGTATTTT. It encodes CASSSFPQRTTDTQYF. This chain connects TRBV11-2 to TRBJ2-3; D is uncertain. This CDR3 is built from 16 residues. The V gene's germline CDR1 is SGHAT and CDR2 FQNNGV. V lost 4 bases, J lost 2 bases, and 16 bases lay in between.

This clonotype has only a few counts. J is TRBJ1-5 and V is TRBV20-1, with 7 bases lining up with TRBD1. The J segment lost 4 bases and the V segment lost 1 base, leaving 10 bases of the junction unmatched. Per the germline V gene, CDR1 is DFQATT and CDR2 is SNEGSKA (reference sequence). The CDR3 consists of 16 residues. The CDR3 reads CSARARQGALNQPQHF. Here the CDR3 DNA reads TGCAGTGCTAGAGCCCGACAGGGTGCCCTTAATCAGCCCCAGCATTTT.

The genes are TRBV5-1 and TRBJ2-1; TRBD2 is a possible D gene (6 bases). CDR1 and CDR2 (germline): SGHRS, YFSETQ. V was clipped by 9 bases and J by 2 bases, with 15 bases between them. The CDR3 has 14 amino acids. The CDR3 loop is CANGLAFTYNEQFF. CDR3 bases: TGCGCCAACGGCCTAGCGTTTACCTACAATGAGCAGTTCTTC.

This chain connects TRBV7-9 to TRBJ2-5, with 8 bases identical to TRBD2. CDR1 is SEHNR, CDR2 FQNEAQ, per germline (reference sequence). The CDR3 has 15 amino acids. After removal of 7 bases from V and 2 bases from J, the junction contained 9 bases not matched to a gene. CDR3 amino acids: CASKASGGVQETQYF. The CDR3 DNA reads as TGTGCCAGCAAGGCGAGCGGGGGTGTACAAGAGACCCAGTACTTC.

The chain joins TRBV2 to TRBJ2-1; D may be TRBD2 (6 bases). Germline V gene sequence: CDR1 SNHLY, CDR2 FYNNEI. V shed 11 bases and J shed 8 bases, with 13 bases lying between them. The CDR3 is 11 residues long. CDR3 DNA: TGTGCCGGCGGGATCCTCGATGAGCAGTTCTTC. This gives the protein CAGGILDEQFF.

The chain couples TRBV12-3 or TRBV12-4 to TRBJ2-7; 7 bases fit TRBD2. The CDR3 is made up of 14 amino acids. The junction had 7 bases not matched to a gene; V was cut back by 0 bases and J by 8 bases. The CDR3 is CASSLAGGDRQQYF. CDR3 bases: TGTGCCAGCAGTTTAGCGGGAGGGGACCGCCAGCAGTACTTC.

This chain's CDR3 is CASSPHPGYEQYF. DNA of the CDR3: TGTGCCAGCAGCCCCCATCCGGGCTACGAGCAGTACTTC. The chain is built from TRBV7-3 and TRBJ2-7; D is unresolved. V was pared by 5 bases and J by 3 bases, with 11 bases between. Germline values: CDR1 SGHTA, CDR2 FQGTGA. The length of the CDR3 is 13 residues.

There are a few counts of this clonotype. The V and J genes are TRBV5-1 and TRBJ2-7, with 8 bases lining up with TRBD1. CDR3 length equals 14 residues. Looked up from germline, CDR1 is SGHRS and CDR2 is YFSETQ. The J segment lost 2 bases and the V segment lost 4 bases, leaving 5 bases of the junction unmatched. The CDR3 DNA sequence: TGCGCCAGCAGCGGGGGACAGGATCCCTACGAGCAGTACTTC. Encoded protein: CASSGGQDPYEQYF. Supplemented by reference TRBV5-1 and TRBJ2-7, the full variable domain reads KAGVTQTPRYLIKTRGQQVTLSCSPISGHRSVSWYQQTPGQGLQFLFEYFSETQRNKGNFPGRFSGRQFSNSRSEMNVSTLELGDSALYLCASSGGQDPYEQYFGPGTRLTVT.

The table lists this clonotype with a few counts. The CDR3 nucleotides read TGCAGCGCCCTCCGGGGCTACGAGCAGTACTTC. Protein sequence: CSALRGYEQYF. This chain uses TRBV29-1 with TRBJ2-7; D possibly corresponds to TRBD2 (5 bases). The ends were cut back, 7 bases at V and 3 bases at J, with 10 bases in the middle. The CDR3 consists of 11 residues. Looked up from germline, CDR1 is SQVTM and CDR2 is ANQGSEA.

V usage is TRBV9 and J usage is TRBJ2-5; maybe TRBD2 (7 bases). The J call is uncertain, as TRBJ2-7 better fits the DNA end. This CDR3 is built from 14 residues. Germline V gene lookup returns CDR1 SGDLS and CDR2 YYNGEE. Here the CDR3 reads CASSRGGSGDEQYF. In DNA, the CDR3 is TGTGCCAGTTCACGAGGGGGGAGCGGGGACGAGCAGTACTTC.

The V gene is TRBV29-1, the J gene TRBJ2-7, with 9 bases matching TRBD2. The CDR3 length is 15 residues. Germline values: CDR1 SQVTM, CDR2 ANQGSEA. The ends lost 4 bases at V and 1 base at J; junction bases unmatched: 8. The CDR3, as DNA: TGCAGCGTTGTTGTGACTAGCGGTATATCCTACGAGCAGTACTTC. It specifies CSVVVTSGISYEQYF.

The sample holds a few counts of this clonotype. The chain joins TRBV11-2 to TRBJ2-7; 12 bases map to TRBD2. Trimming took 4 bases from V and 0 from J; bases not matched to a gene: 1. The V gene's germline CDR1 is SGHAT and CDR2 FQNNGV. This CDR3 is built from 15 residues. CDR3 amino acids: CASSSTSGSSYEQYF. In DNA, the CDR3 is TGTGCCAGCAGCTCGACTAGCGGGAGCTCCTACGAGCAGTACTTC.

The chain carries TRBV20-1 and TRBJ2-5; D is perhaps TRBD2 (5 bases). This CDR3 region has 14 residues. Trimming stripped 6 bases from V and 2 bases from J, with 16 bases between. Germline assignment: CDR1 DFQATT and CDR2 SNEGSKA (reference sequence). CDR3 in DNA: TGCAGTGCCCCCCCTTTGGGCGGGCAAGAGACCCAGTACTTC. This gives the protein CSAPPLGGQETQYF.

V usage is TRBV6-7 and J usage is TRBJ2-1; D unresolved. TRBV6-7 is given ORF status, its function remaining uncertain. V was pared by 10 bases and J by 8 bases, with 9 bases between. There are 10 residues in the CDR3. Here the CDR3 DNA reads TGTGCCACGGTGGGCTATGAGCAGTTCTTC. It is translated as CATVGYEQFF.

The chain links TRBV20-1 to TRBJ2-4; D perhaps matches TRBD2 (6 bases). The J call may be in error: the DNA end matches TRBJ2-7 better. The germline V gene has CDR1 DFQATT and CDR2 SNEGSKA (reference sequence). The CDR3 runs to 14 residues. The CDR3 sequence is CSAKADGSGYEQYF. The CDR3 DNA sequence: TGCAGTGCGAAGGCCGACGGGAGCGGTTACGAGCAGTACTTC.

The chain recombines TRBV6-5 with TRBJ2-6, with D possibly matching TRBD2 (6 bases). The ends were cut back, 5 bases at V and 4 bases at J, with 15 bases in the middle. Germline V lookup: CDR1 MNHEY, CDR2 SVGAGI. The CDR3 has 16 residues. This CDR3 reads CASSRTAGGGANVLTF. DNA of the CDR3: TGTGCCAGCAGTCGGACGGCCGGGGGAGGGGCCAACGTCCTGACTTTC.

The chain links TRBV7-2 to TRBJ2-7; D call uncertain. Per germline, CDR1 SGHTA and CDR2 FQGNSA. Trimming removed 0 bases from V and 3 bases from J, with 9 bases in between. CDR3 length: 14 amino acids. The CDR3 DNA is TGTGCCAGCAGCTTAGCGGCCAGCTACTACGAGCAGTACTTC. It codes for CASSLAASYYEQYF.

In its sample, this clonotype was seen a few times. The J gene is TRBJ2-3, the V gene TRBV20-1, with no clear D. The V gene lost 3 bases and the J gene lost 1 base, with 11 bases spanning the gap. The CDR3 is 14 residues long. Germline CDR1 reads DFQATT; CDR2 reads SNEGSKA (reference sequence). The CDR3 spells CSASLLERTDTQYF. Written as DNA, the CDR3 is TGCAGTGCTAGTCTTTTGGAACGCACAGATACGCAGTATTTT.

The chain links TRBV29-1 to TRBJ1-2, with TRBD1 matching 9 bases. Germline trimming cut 2 bases from V and 8 bases from J; bases unmatched to any gene: 9. CDR1 and CDR2 from the germline V gene are SQVTM and ANQGSEA. The CDR3 is made up of 14 amino acids. The CDR3 DNA sequence: TGCAGCGTTGAAAGGACGGGACAGGGAGGGGGCTACACCTTC. It codes for CSVERTGQGGGYTF.

This clonotype showed up just a few times. The chain combines TRBV27 with TRBJ2-3, with a weak D call TRBD2 (5 bases). The ends were cut back, 1 base at V and 4 bases at J, with 18 bases in the middle. Germline V CDR1 and CDR2: MNHEY, SMNVEV (reference sequence). The CDR3 spans 17 residues. CDR3 protein: CASSLLAGPEGADTQYF. The CDR3 nucleotides are TGTGCCAGCAGTTTATTGGCAGGACCAGAGGGCGCAGATACGCAGTATTTT.

The chain recombines TRBV29-1 with TRBJ1-4; possibly TRBD1 for D (5 bases). The germline gives CDR1 SQVTM, CDR2 ANQGSEA. The CDR3 consists of 15 residues. V was clipped by 5 bases and J by 7 bases, with 20 bases between them. CDR3 nucleotides: TGCAGCGTTTCTTCGCAATCTCCGGGGGGTGAAAAACTGTTTTTT. Translated: CSVSSQSPGGEKLFF. Full variable domain (missing parts from reference TRBV29-1 and TRBJ1-4): SAVISQKPSRDICQRGTSLTIQCQVDSQVTMMFWYRQQPGQSLTLIATANQGSEATYESGFVIDKFPISRPNLTFSTLTVSNMSPEDSSIYLCSVSSQSPGGEKLFFGSGTQLSVL.

V is TRBV29-1 and J is TRBJ1-2; unclear D gene. Germline V gene lookup returns CDR1 SQVTM and CDR2 ANQGSEA. With 4 bases removed from V and 1 base from J, the gap between germline ends came to 10 bases. This CDR3 is built from 13 residues. CDR3 sequence: CSVGQLLNYGYTF. The CDR3 region has the DNA TGCAGCGTTGGGCAGCTTCTTAACTATGGCTACACCTTC.

The chain couples TRBV7-3 to TRBJ2-1; D uncertain. Germline CDR1 reads SGHTA; CDR2 reads FQGTGA. CDR3 length: 12 residues. The V end lost 5 bases, the J end lost 8 bases, and 10 bases lay between the germline ends. CDR3 in DNA: TGTGCCAGCAGCCAAAATTCCGATGAGCAGTTCTTC. Its protein is CASSQNSDEQFF.

With respect to this clonotype: One junction end disagrees with the germline gene, perhaps due to a read error. The V call is TRBV7-8, the J call TRBJ2-1; D gene ambiguous. The CDR3 length is 12 residues. Germline V gene sequence: CDR1 SGHVS, CDR2 FQNEAQ. In DNA, the CDR3 is TGTGCCAGCAGCTTACCGTACACTGAGCAGTTCTTC. It encodes CASSLPYTEQFF.

The chain combines TRBV28 with TRBJ2-7; D tentatively fits TRBD1 or TRBD2 (6 bases each). Per the germline V gene, CDR1 is MDHEN and CDR2 is SYDVKM. The CDR3 is 14 amino acids. Trimming pared 9 bases from V and 5 bases from J, leaving 20 bases between. The DNA of the CDR3 is TGTGCCAGTAGTCCGCGGGACATTTTCCACGAGCAGTACTTC. Residues: CASSPRDIFHEQYF.

CDR3 region: CASRKTSESYYEQYF. The CDR3 DNA reads as TGTGCCAGCAGGAAGACTAGCGAGTCCTACTACGAGCAGTACTTC. This chain uses TRBV2 with TRBJ2-7; 8 bases agree with TRBD2. CDR1 is SNHLY, CDR2 FYNNEI, per germline. CDR3 length equals 15 residues. V shed 6 bases, J shed 3 bases, and the junction held 10 bases outside the gene matches.

Only a few counts were recorded for this clonotype. The V call is TRBV11-2, the J call TRBJ2-5, with no clear D. Germline CDR1 and CDR2: SGHAT and FQNNGV. The V gene lost 0 bases and the J gene lost 5 bases, with 13 bases spanning the gap. The CDR3 length is 15 residues. CDR3 bases: TGTGCCAGCAGCTTAGATCAGGCGGCTATTGAGACCCAGTACTTC. It is translated as CASSLDQAAIETQYF.